The rows below give T cell receptor beta chains drawn from one sample of a study of T cell responses to AZD1222 COVID-19 vaccine. Sequencing was performed with immunoSEQ multiplex PCR; in TCRdb, only in-frame clones are kept and a portion is missing. Among some 130,000 clones, 93% were seen once, and the ten largest hold about 1%. The sample here was peripheral blood, taken on day 0 of AZD1222 vaccination. The receptors shown here come from an adult in good health. Each CDR3 is given with its conserved first and last residue. The order of the fields is D gene, J gene, V gene, clone size, CDR3 DNA, CDR3 protein. D genes are given only for firm matches. The size of a clone is reported for some rows only, either as once, few or many, or as a class for expanded clones.

NA TRBJ2-2 TRBV24-1 NA TGTGCCACCAGCCCGACGGAGAGGAACACCGGGGAGCTGTTTTTT CATSPTERNTGELFF
NA TRBJ1-2 TRBV3-1/TRBV3-2 NA TGTGCCAGCAGCCTAACAGACAGATATAACTATGGCTACACCTTC CASSLTDRYNYGYTF
TRBD2 TRBJ2-1 TRBV10-3 NA TGTGCCATCAGTGAGTTCTCTAGACTAGCGGGAGGGAATGAGCAGTTCTTC CAISEFSRLAGGNEQFF
TRBD2 TRBJ2-3 TRBV19 NA TGTGCCAGTAGCGAGCTAGCGGGGGGTAATACAGATACGCAGTATTTT CASSELAGGNTDTQYF
NA TRBJ1-1 TRBV7-2 NA TGTGCCAGCAGCTTAGTGACGGGAAACACTGAAGCTTTCTTT CASSLVTGNTEAFF
TRBD1 TRBJ2-5 TRBV6-5 NA TGTGCCAGCAGCTCCGCAGGGGGCGAGTGGGAGACCCAGTACTTC CASSSAGGEWETQYF
NA TRBJ1-5 TRBV7-5 NA TGTGCCAGAAGCTTAGTTTCAGGGAGTTGCAATCAGCCCCAGCATTTT CARSLVSGSCNQPQHF
NA TRBJ2-7 TRBV7-8 NA TGTGCCAGCAGCTACCCGCCATCCGGGACGGACTCCTACGAGCAGTACTTC CASSYPPSGTDSYEQYF
TRBD1 TRBJ1-1 TRBV2 once TGTGCCAGCAGTGACGACAGGGTCATTGAAGCTTTCTTT CASSDDRVIEAFF
TRBD2 TRBJ2-1 TRBV4-1 NA TGCGCCAGCAGCCATCCTAGCGGGGACTACAATGAGCAGTTCTTC CASSHPSGDYNEQFF
NA TRBJ2-7 TRBV11-2 NA TGTGCCAGCAGCTTGGGGGGCATAGAGCAGTACTTC CASSLGGIEQYF
NA TRBJ2-7 TRBV15 NA TGTGCCACCAGCAGCGAGGGGGGCTACGAGCAGTACTTC CATSSEGGYEQYF
NA TRBJ1-1 TRBV3-1/TRBV3-2 NA TGTGCCAGCAGCCTAGGGGTCCTCGAGAACACTGAAGCTTTCTTT CASSLGVLENTEAFF
NA TRBJ2-7 TRBV10-1 NA TGCGCCAGCAGCGGACGGCAGCAAGGGGTGCAGTACTTC CASSGRQQGVQYF
NA TRBJ1-4 TRBV9 NA TGTGCCAGCAGCGCGGGACATCAAAGAGGCGGCGAAAAACTGTTTTTT CASSAGHQRGGEKLFF
NA TRBJ1-1 TRBV7-9 NA TGTGCCAGCAGCCAAGGACCGATTGAAGCTTTCTTT CASSQGPIEAFF
NA TRBJ1-1 TRBV9 once TGTGCCAGCCATCGGATCATCAGGGGCACTGAAGCTTTCTTT CASHRIIRGTEAFF
TRBD1 TRBJ2-2 TRBV10-3 NA TGTGCCATCAGTGAGAATAGGGGGCGTCTCGGGGAGCTGTTTTTT CAISENRGRLGELFF
NA TRBJ1-2 TRBV5-4 NA TGTGCCAGCAGCTTAGGACCGCGATCCTATGGCTACACCTTC CASSLGPRSYGYTF
TRBD1 TRBJ1-4 TRBV6-5 NA TGTGCCAGCAGGCTGAACAGGGGGACTAATGAAAAACTGTTTTTT CASRLNRGTNEKLFF
NA TRBJ1-5 TRBV6-5 NA TGTGCCAGCAGTTACTCGTTTGTGGCGAATCAGCCCCAGCATTTT CASSYSFVANQPQHF
NA TRBJ1-4 TRBV5-1 NA TGCGCCAGCAGACCCGGGCCTCAAGCAGGAAAACTGTTTTTT CASRPGPQAGKLFF
TRBD2 TRBJ2-5 TRBV24-1 NA TGTGCCACCAGTGATTGGGTAGCGGGGGTCGGGGAGACCCAGTACTTC CATSDWVAGVGETQYF
TRBD1 TRBJ2-1 TRBV10-3 NA TGTGCCATCAGTGACCCTGCCGGGACAGGGGGTACGAGTGAGCAGTTCTTC CAISDPAGTGGTSEQFF